The 10 T cell receptor beta chains below all came from one sample that was sequenced in a study of blood T cells in healthy people across ages. PCR was performed a second time for about 7 to 11 cycles using a sample-barcoded 5' primer and a J-beta primer mix. Each CDR3 protein is one row after TCRdb ran MiXCR on the 5' RACE reads. The data hold approximately 600,000 distinct CDR3 sequences, with 58% observed a single time. The sample taken for sequencing was blood. Receptor source: a man aged 60 to 75 in good health.

This clonotype was found a few times. This sequence joins TRBV10-3 and TRBJ2-5; the match to TRBD2 covers 8 bases. Germline assignment: CDR1 ENHRY and CDR2 SYGVKD. Unmatched junction bases numbered 4, after V lost 0 bases and J lost 4 bases. The CDR3 is 15 residues long. DNA for the CDR3: TGTGCCATCAGTGAGTCGATAGCGGGGAGAGAGACCCAGTACTTC. It specifies CAISESIAGRETQYF.

This clonotype was counted a few times. The genes are TRBV6-1 and TRBJ1-2; D gene unclear. Trimming removed 0 bases at V and 4 bases at J, with 9 bases between. Germline-derived CDR1 and CDR2 are MNHNS and SASEGT. This CDR3 is built from 14 residues. The CDR3 DNA follows: TGTGCCAGCAGTGAAGCGCGGATTTCCTATGGCTACACCTTC. Amino acids: CASSEARISYGYTF.

The genes are TRBV5-6 and TRBJ2-5; D unresolved. The V and J ends lost 0 bases and 1 base respectively, with 16 bases between them. The CDR3 is made up of 17 amino acids. The V gene's germline CDR1 is SGHDT and CDR2 YYEEEE. CDR3 DNA sequence: TGTGCCAGCAGCTTGGAACGGTCGGTTGGCCTCCAAGAGACCCAGTACTTC. Its translation is CASSLERSVGLQETQYF.

This clonotype was observed many times. The chain's CDR3 is CSVEYQETQYF. The CDR3 DNA reads as TGCAGCGTTGAATACCAAGAGACCCAGTACTTC. The chain uses TRBV29-1 and TRBJ2-5; D is unresolved. The germline V gene has CDR1 SQVTM and CDR2 ANQGSEA. This CDR3 region has 11 residues. Deletions cut 2 bases from V and 0 bases from J, with 1 base between.

Only one count was recorded for this clonotype. The J gene is TRBJ2-3, the V gene TRBV7-6, with D unclear. V was cut by 2 bases and J by 0 bases, with 18 bases left in between. Germline V lookup: CDR1 SGHVS, CDR2 FNYEAQ. The CDR3 runs 18 residues. The CDR3 nucleotides are TGTGCCAGCAGCTTACGGTCACCCACCTACTCTAGCACAGATACGCAGTATTTT. Amino acids: CASSLRSPTYSSTDTQYF.

This clonotype has only a few counts. This chain connects TRBV6-2 or TRBV6-3 to TRBJ2-4; possibly TRBD1 for D (5 bases). This CDR3 is 15 amino acids long. The germline V and J ends were trimmed by 6 bases and 0 bases, with 12 bases remaining between them. Per the germline V gene, CDR1 is MNHEY and CDR2 is SVGEGT. The DNA for the CDR3 is TGTGCCAGCAGCTTCAGGGCTCTAGCCAAAAACATTCAGTACTTC. Encoded protein: CASSFRALAKNIQYF.

This clonotype was observed a single time. The chain uses TRBV9 and TRBJ2-3; 12 bases are shared with TRBD2. The V gene end was trimmed by 4 bases and the J gene end by 6 bases; junction bases not matched to a gene: 9. The germline V gene encodes CDR1 SGDLS and CDR2 YYNGEE. The CDR3 length is 16 residues. The CDR3 bases are TGTGCCAGCAGCCCAGGGACTAGCGGGCTGGGGGATACGCAGTATTTT. Its translation is CASSPGTSGLGDTQYF. The variable domain in full, with the rest retrieved from reference TRBV9 and TRBJ2-3, is DSGVTQTPKHLITATGQRVTLRCSPRSGDLSVYWYQQSLDQGLQFLIQYYNGEERAKGNILERFSAQQFPDLHSELNLSSLELGDSALYFCASSPGTSGLGDTQYFGPGTRLTVL.

The CDR3 sequence: CASSLAEDSPLHF. CDR3 coding DNA: TGCGCCAGCAGCTTGGCGGAGGATTCACCCCTCCACTTT. The V call is TRBV5-1, the J call TRBJ1-6; D uncertain. Germline-derived CDR1 and CDR2 are SGHRS and YFSETQ. This CDR3 contains 13 residues. Deletions cut 0 bases from V and 8 bases from J, with 6 bases between. Full variable domain (outside the CDR3, taken from reference TRBV5-1 and TRBJ1-6): KAGVTQTPRYLIKTRGQQVTLSCSPISGHRSVSWYQQTPGQGLQFLFEYFSETQRNKGNFPGRFSGRQFSNSRSEMNVSTLELGDSALYLCASSLAEDSPLHFGNGTRLTVT.

The chain couples TRBV3-1 to TRBJ2-7; 8 positions agree with TRBD2. Losses at the gene ends were 4 bases for V and 1 base for J; bases not matched to a gene: 9. Germline V lookup: CDR1 LGHDT, CDR2 YNNKEL (reference sequence). The CDR3 is 16 amino acids. As DNA, the CDR3 is TGTGCCAGCAGCCCCCACGGCGGGGGGAGTTCCTACGAGCAGTACTTC. This gives the protein CASSPHGGGSSYEQYF.

The CDR3 here is CASSLVASGIGPREQYF. CDR3 nucleotide sequence: TGTGCCAGCAGCTTAGTCGCTAGCGGGATAGGACCGCGCGAGCAGTACTTC. The chain joins TRBV7-2 to TRBJ2-7; 9 bases match TRBD2. This CDR3 region has 17 residues. Germline loops: CDR1 SGHTA, CDR2 FQGNSA. The trim removed 1 base at V and 6 bases at J, leaving 13 bases unmatched. The entire variable domain, with the rest obtained from reference TRBV7-2 and TRBJ2-7, is as follows: GAGVSQSPSNKVTEKGKDVELRCDPISGHTALYWYRQSLGQGLEFLIYFQGNSAPDKSGLPSDRFSAERTGGSVSTLTIQRTQQEDSAVYLCASSLVASGIGPREQYFGPGTRLTVT.